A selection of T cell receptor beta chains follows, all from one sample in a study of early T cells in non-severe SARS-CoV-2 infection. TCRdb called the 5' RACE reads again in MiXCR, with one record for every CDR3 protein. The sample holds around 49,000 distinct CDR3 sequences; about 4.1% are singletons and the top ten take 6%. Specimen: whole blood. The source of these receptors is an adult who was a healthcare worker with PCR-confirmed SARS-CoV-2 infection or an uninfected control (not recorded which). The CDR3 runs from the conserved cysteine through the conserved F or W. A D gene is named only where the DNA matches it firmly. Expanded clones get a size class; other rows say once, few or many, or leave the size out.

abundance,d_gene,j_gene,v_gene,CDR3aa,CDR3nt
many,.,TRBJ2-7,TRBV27,CASSFSWGNSYEQYF,TGTGCCAGCAGTTTTAGTTGGGGGAATTCCTACGAGCAGTACTTC
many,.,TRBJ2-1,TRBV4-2,CASSQETRGMDEQFF,TGTGCCAGCAGCCAAGAGACCAGAGGGATGGATGAGCAGTTCTTC
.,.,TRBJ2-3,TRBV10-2,CASSLRGRSTDTQYF,TGCGCCAGCAGTCTGCGGGGCAGAAGCACAGATACGCAGTATTTT
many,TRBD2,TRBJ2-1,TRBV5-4,CASSSGTSGTNEQFF,TGTGCCAGCAGCTCCGGGACTAGCGGAACAAATGAGCAGTTCTTC
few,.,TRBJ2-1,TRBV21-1,CASSSPEGWSYNEQFF,TGTGCCAGCAGCAGTCCGGAGGGCTGGTCCTACAATGAGCAGTTCTTC
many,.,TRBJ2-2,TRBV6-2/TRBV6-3,CASSYQATTGELFF,TGTGCCAGCAGTTATCAGGCGACTACCGGGGAGCTGTTTTTT
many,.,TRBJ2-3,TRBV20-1,CSAREGGDTQYF,TGCAGTGCTAGAGAGGGAGGAGATACGCAGTATTTT
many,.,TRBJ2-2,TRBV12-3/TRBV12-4,CASSPEILSTGELFF,TGTGCCAGCAGTCCCGAGATCCTGAGCACCGGGGAGCTGTTTTTT
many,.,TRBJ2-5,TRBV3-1,CASSQEHRSQETQYF,TGTGCCAGCAGCCAAGAGCACCGCAGCCAAGAGACCCAGTACTTC
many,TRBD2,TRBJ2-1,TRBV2,CASTRLAGLYNEQFF,TGTGCCAGCACTAGACTAGCGGGGCTGTACAATGAGCAGTTCTTC
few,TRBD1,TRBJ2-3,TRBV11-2,CASSLSTGLVGDTQYF,TGTGCCAGCAGCTTGTCGACAGGGCTCGTGGGAGATACGCAGTATTTT
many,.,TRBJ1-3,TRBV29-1,CSVETGSGNTIYF,TGCAGCGTAGAGACAGGCTCTGGAAACACCATATATTTT
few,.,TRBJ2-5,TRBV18,CASSPPGSSGETQYF,TGTGCCAGCTCACCACCGGGTAGTAGTGGAGAGACCCAGTACTTC
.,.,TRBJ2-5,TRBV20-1,CSAPSLTRETQYF,TGCAGTGCTCCGAGTTTAACAAGAGAGACCCAGTACTTC
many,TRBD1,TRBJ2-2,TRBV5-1,CASSAGDRQYGELFF,TGCGCCAGCAGCGCCGGGGACAGGCAGTACGGGGAGCTGTTTTTT
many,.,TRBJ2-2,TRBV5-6,CASSFTVLNTGELFF,TGTGCCAGCAGCTTTACTGTTTTGAACACCGGGGAGCTGTTTTTT
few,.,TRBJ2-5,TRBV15,CATSRGGDSETQYF,TGTGCCACCAGCAGGGGCGGGGACAGCGAGACCCAGTACTTC
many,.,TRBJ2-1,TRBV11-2,CASSFQRREHDEQFF,TGTGCCAGCAGCTTCCAGAGACGGGAGCACGATGAGCAGTTCTTC
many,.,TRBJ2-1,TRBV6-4,CASSDSNSLRDEQFF,TGTGCCAGCAGTGACTCGAACAGTCTGAGGGATGAGCAGTTCTTC
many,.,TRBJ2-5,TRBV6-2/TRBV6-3,CASSPNGQQETQYF,TGTGCCAGCAGTCCTAACGGACAGCAAGAGACCCAGTACTTC
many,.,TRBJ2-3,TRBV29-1,CSVVGGEIDTQYF,TGCAGCGTTGTCGGGGGAGAAATAGATACGCAGTATTTT
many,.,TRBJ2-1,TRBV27,CASSSQGGVKAYNEQFF,TGTGCCAGCAGTTCCCAAGGGGGGGTAAAGGCTTACAATGAGCAGTTCTTC
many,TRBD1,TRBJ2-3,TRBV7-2,CASSQGGTDTQYF,TGTGCCAGCAGCCAGGGGGGCACAGATACGCAGTATTTT
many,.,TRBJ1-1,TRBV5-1,CASNTGGYTEAFF,TGCGCCAGTAACACGGGGGGTTACACTGAAGCTTTCTTT
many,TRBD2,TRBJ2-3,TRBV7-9,CASSPRLSGEVTDTQYF,TGTGCCAGCAGCCCTCGGTTAAGCGGGGAGGTTACAGATACGCAGTATTTT
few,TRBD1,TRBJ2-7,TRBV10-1,CASSVKGQVRVLEQYF,TGCGCCAGCAGTGTGAAGGGACAGGTGCGAGTTTTGGAGCAGTACTTC
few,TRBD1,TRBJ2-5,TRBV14,CASSLRAGGLQETQYF,TGTGCCAGCAGCCTGAGGGCAGGGGGCCTCCAAGAGACCCAGTACTTC
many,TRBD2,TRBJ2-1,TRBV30,CACVTSGGRNEQFF,TGTGCCTGCGTCACAAGCGGGGGGCGCAATGAGCAGTTCTTC
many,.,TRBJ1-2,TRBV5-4,CASSLAREGVYGYTF,TGTGCCAGCAGCTTGGCTCGGGAGGGAGTCTATGGCTACACCTTC
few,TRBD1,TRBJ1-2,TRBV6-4,CASRLRDRGMAGYGYTF,TGTGCCAGCAGACTCCGGGACAGGGGAATGGCTGGCTATGGCTACACCTTC
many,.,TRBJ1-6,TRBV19,CASSILSSLAGLNGPGNSPLHF,TGTGCCAGTAGTATACTGTCGTCCCTGGCGGGACTCAACGGACCGGGCAATTCACCCCTCCACTTT
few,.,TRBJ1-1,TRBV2,CASTPGRQLNTEAFF,TGTGCCAGCACCCCGGGGAGACAGCTGAACACTGAAGCTTTCTTT
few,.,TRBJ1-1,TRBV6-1,CASSEGQNTEAFF,TGTGCCAGCAGTGAAGGCCAGAACACTGAAGCTTTCTTT
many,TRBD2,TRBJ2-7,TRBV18,CASSPPASGSYEQYF,TGTGCCAGCTCACCACCGGCTAGCGGGAGCTACGAGCAGTACTTC
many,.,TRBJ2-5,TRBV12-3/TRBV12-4,CASRPGQETQYF,TGTGCCAGCAGGCCGGGGCAAGAGACCCAGTACTTC
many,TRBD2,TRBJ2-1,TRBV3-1,CASSHGTSGDAEQFF,TGTGCCAGCAGCCACGGGACTAGCGGGGATGCTGAGCAGTTCTTC
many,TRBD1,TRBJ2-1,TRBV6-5,CASSSPQGAAYNEQFF,TGTGCCAGCAGTTCCCCGCAGGGGGCCGCCTACAATGAGCAGTTCTTC
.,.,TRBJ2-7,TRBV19,CASSMRQGSYEQYF,TGTGCCAGTAGTATGAGGCAGGGCTCCTACGAGCAGTACTTC
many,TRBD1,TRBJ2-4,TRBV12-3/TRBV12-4,CASSLGTGAKNIQYF,TGTGCCAGCAGTCTAGGGACAGGGGCAAAAAACATTCAGTACTTC
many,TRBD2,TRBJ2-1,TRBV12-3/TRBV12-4,CASSRSGRTDNEQFF,TGTGCCAGCAGTCGTAGCGGGAGAACCGACAATGAGCAGTTCTTC
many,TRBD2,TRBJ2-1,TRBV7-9,CASSSLAGSGNEQFF,TGTGCCAGCAGCTCACTAGCGGGATCGGGCAATGAGCAGTTCTTC
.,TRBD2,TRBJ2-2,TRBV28,CASRLRARLAGAKTGELFF,TGTGCCAGCAGGCTGAGAGCCAGACTAGCGGGAGCTAAGACCGGGGAGCTGTTTTTT
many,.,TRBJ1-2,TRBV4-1,CASSLRLRGRMRSYTF,TGCGCCAGCAGCCTCCGATTAAGGGGCAGGATGAGGTCATACACCTTC
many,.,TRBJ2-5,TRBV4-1,CASSQPLRGAQETQYF,TGCGCCAGCAGCCAACCTCTTCGGGGGGCCCAAGAGACCCAGTACTTC
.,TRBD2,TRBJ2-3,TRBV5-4,CAGSPWGGRATDTQYF,TGTGCCGGCAGTCCGTGGGGCGGGAGGGCTACAGATACGCAGTATTTT
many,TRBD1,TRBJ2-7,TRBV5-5,CASMLGQGLTYEQYF,TGTGCCAGCATGCTGGGACAGGGATTGACCTACGAGCAGTACTTC
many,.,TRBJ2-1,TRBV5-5,CASSPDPFRQSSYNEQFF,TGTGCCAGCAGCCCGGACCCGTTTAGACAGAGCTCCTACAATGAGCAGTTCTTC
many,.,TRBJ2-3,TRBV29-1,CSAIIPGPTDTQYF,TGCAGCGCCATCATCCCCGGACCTACAGATACGCAGTATTTT
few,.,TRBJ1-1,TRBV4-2,CASSQDLDVMFSTEAFF,TGTGCCAGCAGCCAAGATCTGGATGTGATGTTCTCCACTGAAGCTTTCTTT
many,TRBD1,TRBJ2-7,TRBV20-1,CSARASDRAYEQYF,TGCAGTGCTAGAGCTTCGGACAGGGCCTACGAGCAGTACTTC
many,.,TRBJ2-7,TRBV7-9,CASTLTGAPSEQYF,TGTGCCAGCACCCTGACAGGAGCCCCTTCCGAGCAGTACTTC
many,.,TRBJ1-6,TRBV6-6,CASSYDLVGLPLHF,TGTGCCAGCAGTTACGATCTTGTTGGTTTACCCCTCCACTTT
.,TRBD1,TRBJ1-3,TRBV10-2,CASSEKGAFSGNTIYF,TGCGCCAGCAGTGAGAAGGGGGCTTTCTCTGGAAACACCATATATTTT
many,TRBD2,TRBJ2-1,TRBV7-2,CASSRRAGTSPYNEQFF,TGTGCCAGCAGTCGAAGAGCAGGGACTAGCCCCTACAATGAGCAGTTCTTC
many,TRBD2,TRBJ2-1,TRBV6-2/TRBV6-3,CASRTSLAPNEQFF,TGTGCCAGCAGAACCTCACTAGCGCCTAATGAGCAGTTCTTC